These 27 T cell receptor beta chains were all obtained from the same sample, sequenced in a study of cytomegalovirus exposure and HLA in healthy donors. Profiling relied on immunoSEQ multiplex PCR, and the TCRdb table lists in-frame clones only, not all of them. The data hold some 59,000 clones, with approximately 89% observed a single time. The sample taken for sequencing was PBMCs. The receptors originated from a woman younger than 35 in good health and CMV-seropositive.

The V call is TRBV27, the J call TRBJ1-1, with D perhaps TRBD1 (6 bases). CDR1 MNHEY and CDR2 SMNVEV come from the germline V gene (reference sequence). Trimming pared 8 bases from V and 1 base from J, leaving 14 bases between. The CDR3 contains 14 residues. CDR3 amino acids: CASSGGAGNTEAFF. The CDR3 DNA sequence: TGTGCCAGCTCCGGGGGGGCGGGGAACACTGAAGCTTTCTTT.

This chain uses TRBV4-3 with TRBJ2-7; no reliable D call. CDR1 is LGHNA, CDR2 YSLEER, per germline. V lost 1 base and J 6 bases, leaving 10 bases between the germline ends. The CDR3 is 13 residues long. The CDR3 region has the DNA TGCGCCAGCAGCCAAGGGGCGCGTGGCGAGCAGTACTTC. This translates into CASSQGARGEQYF.

The V gene is TRBV6-5, the J gene TRBJ1-2, with D unresolved. This CDR3 comprises 14 residues. Germline V gene sequence: CDR1 MNHEY, CDR2 SVGAGI. The germline V and J ends were trimmed by 6 bases and 8 bases, with 19 bases remaining between them. In nucleotides, the CDR3 is TGTGCCAGCAGCCAGGACTGGACTTGGGCGGGCTACACCTTC. It is translated as CASSQDWTWAGYTF.

The chain employs TRBV6-7 and TRBJ2-7; TRBD1 might be the D (6 bases). TRBV6-7 is noted as an ORF with a role that remains uncertain. The CDR3 is 18 residues long. Trimming stripped 2 bases from V and 3 bases from J, with 23 bases between. The CDR3 region has the DNA TGTGCCAGCAGTTACGGGCAGGGGATCGATCTTATGAGCTACGAGCAGTACTTC. It yields the protein CASSYGQGIDLMSYEQYF.

This chain uses TRBV5-1 with TRBJ1-2, with 10 bases that match TRBD1. There are 14 residues in the CDR3. V lost 3 bases and J lost 6; bases outside the gene matches: 5. Germline CDR1 SGHRS, CDR2 YFSETQ. CDR3 residues: CASSSTGTGDGYTF. Written as DNA, the CDR3 is TGCGCCAGCAGCTCCACCGGGACAGGGGATGGCTACACCTTC.

This chain joins TRBV28 and TRBJ1-1, with TRBD1 as a possible D gene (5 bases). This CDR3 is 15 amino acids long. Germline lookup yields CDR1 MDHEN and CDR2 SYDVKM. V was shortened by 8 bases and J by 6 bases, with 22 bases between the two germline ends. The CDR3 region is CASFDRAGVKAEAFF. CDR3 coding DNA: TGTGCCAGCTTCGACCGAGCGGGGGTAAAAGCTGAAGCTTTCTTT.

This chain connects TRBV7-9 to TRBJ1-4, with a possible D match to TRBD1 (6 bases). The germline V and J ends were trimmed by 4 bases and 5 bases, with 14 bases remaining between them. There are 15 residues in the CDR3. The germline gives CDR1 SEHNR, CDR2 FQNEAQ (reference sequence). In DNA, the CDR3 is TGTGCCAGCAGCTCGCTACAGGGACCGAATGAAAAACTGTTTTTT. It codes for CASSSLQGPNEKLFF.

This chain uses TRBV4-2 with TRBJ2-5; 8 bases map to TRBD2. Germline assignment: CDR1 LGHNA and CDR2 YNFKEQ. V trimming: 1 base; J trimming: 5 bases; junction bases outside the gene matches: 6. The CDR3 has 15 amino acids. Written as DNA, the CDR3 is TGTGCCAGCAGCCAAGCCGGGGGGGCTCGGGAGACCCAGTACTTC. Its translation is CASSQAGGARETQYF.

V gene TRBV6-6 combines with J gene TRBJ1-1; possibly TRBD1 for D (6 bases). The V end lost 4 bases, the J end lost 6 bases, and 18 bases lay between the germline ends. Germline CDR1 reads MNHNY; CDR2 reads SVGAGI (reference sequence). This CDR3 contains 15 residues. The CDR3 reads CASSWGHDGQPEAFF. The DNA for the CDR3 is TGTGCCAGCAGTTGGGGGCATGACGGACAACCTGAAGCTTTCTTT.

This clone was detected only once. The genes are TRBV6-1 and TRBJ1-1; 8 bases fit TRBD1. CDR3 length: 14 amino acids. Looked up from germline, CDR1 is MNHNS and CDR2 is SASEGT. The V segment lost 4 bases and the J segment 5 bases; nucleotides outside the gene matches: 6. The CDR3 spells CASSGTGSRTEAFF. CDR3 bases: TGTGCCAGCAGTGGGACAGGGTCAAGGACTGAAGCTTTCTTT.

The sample holds one count of this clone. The gene calls are TRBV5-1 and TRBJ1-1; no firm D call. Germline assignment: CDR1 SGHRS and CDR2 YFSETQ. V shed 0 bases and J shed 7 bases, with 10 bases lying between them. The CDR3 sequence is 13 residues long. CDR3 protein: CASSLASGYEAFF. Written as DNA, the CDR3 is TGCGCCAGCAGCTTGGCCTCCGGGTATGAAGCTTTCTTT.

The chain carries TRBV5-5 and TRBJ2-3; D unclear. This CDR3 contains 12 residues. Trimming stripped 3 bases from V and 3 bases from J, with 5 bases between. In germline, CDR1 is SGHKS, CDR2 YYEKEE (reference sequence). The CDR3 loop reads CASSSRTDTQYF. The CDR3 nucleotides read TGTGCCAGCAGCTCGAGGACAGATACGCAGTATTTT.

The rearrangement joins TRBV30 to TRBJ2-1; 8 nucleotides line up with TRBD2. From germline, CDR1 is GTSNPN and CDR2 SVGIG (reference sequence). The CDR3 is made up of 15 amino acids. V was pared by 2 bases and J by 8 bases, with 11 bases of the junction left unmatched. The CDR3 DNA reads as TGTGCCTGGAGTTTCGGCGGGGGGTCGGGCGATGAGCAGTTCTTC. Translating it yields CAWSFGGGSGDEQFF.

The chain has TRBV5-4 and TRBJ2-7, with TRBD1 as a possible D gene (6 bases). The CDR3 length is 15 residues. In germline, CDR1 is SGHNT, CDR2 YYREEE (reference sequence). V lost 2 bases to trimming and J lost 2 bases, with 14 bases between them. CDR3 sequence: CASSLTGSLTYEQYF. CDR3 DNA: TGTGCCAGCAGCTTAACAGGGTCCCTAACCTACGAGCAGTACTTC. Variable domain in full (rest from reference TRBV5-4 and TRBJ2-7): ETGVTQSPTHLIKTRGQQVTLRCSSQSGHNTVSWYQQALGQGPQFIFQYYREEENGRGNFPPRFSGLQFPNYSSELNVNALELDDSALYLCASSLTGSLTYEQYFGPGTRLTVT.

The chain has TRBV7-9 and TRBJ2-6, with 13 bases aligning to TRBD2. CDR3 size: 18 residues. V gave up 5 bases and J gave up 4 bases; unmatched junction bases: 8. CDR1 SEHNR and CDR2 FQNEAQ come from the germline V gene (reference sequence). CDR3 region: CASSPGTSGVTGANVLTF. The DNA of the CDR3 is TGTGCCAGCAGCCCGGGGACTAGCGGGGTGACAGGGGCCAACGTCCTGACTTTC.

The chain carries TRBV28 and TRBJ2-1, with D perhaps TRBD2 (5 bases). Germline V gene lookup returns CDR1 MDHEN and CDR2 SYDVKM. CDR3 size: 16 residues. V was cut by 5 bases and J by 4 bases, with 18 bases left in between. The chain's CDR3 is CASSPPSERNYNEQFF. The CDR3 DNA reads as TGTGCCAGCAGTCCCCCGAGCGAGCGGAATTACAATGAGCAGTTCTTC.

This chain uses TRBV7-9 with TRBJ1-6, with a possible D match to TRBD1 (5 bases). CDR1 and CDR2 (germline): SEHNR, FQNEAQ (reference sequence). Between the trimmed V and J ends, which lost 7 bases and 2 bases, there was a span of 9 bases. This CDR3 region has 14 residues. The CDR3 region is CASTPDTYNSPLHF. Written as DNA, the CDR3 is TGTGCCAGCACCCCGGACACCTATAATTCACCCCTCCACTTT.

The chain uses TRBV5-1 and TRBJ1-1, with 9 bases identical to TRBD1. Per the germline V gene, CDR1 is SGHRS and CDR2 is YFSETQ. V shed 4 bases, J shed 0 bases, and the junction held 7 bases outside the gene matches. This CDR3 is 16 amino acids long. CDR3 residues: CASSPDRGAMNTEAFF. As DNA, the CDR3 is TGCGCCAGCAGCCCGGACAGGGGCGCCATGAACACTGAAGCTTTCTTT. The full variable domain, rest sourced from reference TRBV5-1 and TRBJ1-1, is KAGVTQTPRYLIKTRGQQVTLSCSPISGHRSVSWYQQTPGQGLQFLFEYFSETQRNKGNFPGRFSGRQFSNSRSEMNVSTLELGDSALYLCASSPDRGAMNTEAFFGQGTRLTVV.

The chain couples TRBV5-5 to TRBJ2-7; 9 bases map to TRBD1. The junction had 10 bases not matched to a gene; V was cut back by 0 bases and J by 6 bases. The CDR3 runs to 16 residues. Germline V CDR1 and CDR2: SGHKS, YYEKEE (reference sequence). The chain's CDR3 is CASSLDFGQGSGEQYF. The CDR3 coding sequence is TGTGCCAGCAGCTTGGATTTCGGACAGGGGTCTGGCGAGCAGTACTTC.

This chain joins TRBV5-4 and TRBJ2-1; 10 nucleotides agree with TRBD1. The germline CDR1 and CDR2 sequences are SGHNT and YYREEE (reference sequence). The J segment lost 7 bases and the V segment lost 6 bases, leaving 7 bases of the junction unmatched. The CDR3 runs to 14 residues. CDR3 sequence: CASKTTGGKNEQFF. DNA for the CDR3: TGTGCCAGCAAAACGACAGGGGGCAAGAATGAGCAGTTCTTC.

The chain recombines TRBV9 with TRBJ1-1; 11 bases align to TRBD1. From germline, CDR1 is SGDLS and CDR2 YYNGEE. The V and J ends lost 4 bases and 4 bases, in that order; junction bases with no gene match: 12. The CDR3 has 17 amino acids. The CDR3 DNA is TGTGCCAGCAGCTCCAGGGACAGGGGGGCTCTCCGCACTGAAGCTTTCTTT. It translates to CASSSRDRGALRTEAFF.

The CDR3 loop reads CASSLYGSYEQYF. The DNA of the CDR3 is TGCGCCAGCAGCTTGTACGGTTCCTACGAGCAGTACTTC. The J gene is TRBJ2-7, the V gene TRBV5-1; no reliable D call. V was shortened by 1 base and J by 1 base, with 6 bases between the two germline ends. Germline V gene lookup returns CDR1 SGHRS and CDR2 YFSETQ. CDR3 length equals 13 residues.

V is TRBV6-4 and J is TRBJ2-1, with 12 bases identical to TRBD2. The V gene end was trimmed by 4 bases and the J gene end by 6 bases; junction bases not matched to a gene: 1. Germline CDR1 is MRHNA and CDR2 is SNTAGT. The CDR3 is 14 residues long. The CDR3: CASSASGGANEQFF. The CDR3 coding sequence is TGTGCCAGCAGTGCTAGCGGGGGGGCCAATGAGCAGTTCTTC.

V is TRBV7-9 and J is TRBJ1-4; TRBD1 agrees at 7 bases. The CDR3 has 15 amino acids. Germline values: CDR1 SEHNR, CDR2 FQNEAQ (reference sequence). Germline trimming cut 4 bases from V and 2 bases from J; bases unmatched to any gene: 4. The CDR3 loop reads CASSSQQGTNEKLFF. CDR3 in DNA: TGTGCCAGCAGCTCCCAACAGGGGACTAATGAAAAACTGTTTTTT.

The chain is built from TRBV6-5 and TRBJ1-1; the D gene is possibly TRBD1 (5 bases). The CDR3 is 14 residues long. Trimming stripped 7 bases from V and 1 base from J, with 13 bases between. Germline V lookup: CDR1 MNHEY, CDR2 SVGAGI. The CDR3 loop is CASTPGTSNTEAFF. The CDR3 nucleotides read TGTGCCAGCACACCGGGGACTTCGAACACTGAAGCTTTCTTT.

The chain is built from TRBV4-1 and TRBJ1-6; tentatively, D is TRBD1 (6 bases). This CDR3 contains 18 residues. Trimming pared 4 bases from V and 0 bases from J, leaving 16 bases between. Germline V gene sequence: CDR1 MGHRA, CDR2 YSYEKL. In DNA, the CDR3 is TGCGCCAGCAGCCCAGGGCGGGGAGGGGGCTCCTATAATTCACCCCTCCACTTT. It encodes CASSPGRGGGSYNSPLHF.

This clone was seen only once. CDR3 protein: CASSSPTGTGSPLHF. CDR3 coding DNA: TGCGCCAGCAGCTCGCCGACAGGGACTGGTTCACCCCTCCACTTT. The J gene is TRBJ1-6, the V gene TRBV5-1, with 7 bases identical to TRBD1. V dropped 3 bases and J dropped 9; count of bases not matched to a gene: 9. Germline CDR1 SGHRS, CDR2 YFSETQ. This CDR3 has 15 residues.